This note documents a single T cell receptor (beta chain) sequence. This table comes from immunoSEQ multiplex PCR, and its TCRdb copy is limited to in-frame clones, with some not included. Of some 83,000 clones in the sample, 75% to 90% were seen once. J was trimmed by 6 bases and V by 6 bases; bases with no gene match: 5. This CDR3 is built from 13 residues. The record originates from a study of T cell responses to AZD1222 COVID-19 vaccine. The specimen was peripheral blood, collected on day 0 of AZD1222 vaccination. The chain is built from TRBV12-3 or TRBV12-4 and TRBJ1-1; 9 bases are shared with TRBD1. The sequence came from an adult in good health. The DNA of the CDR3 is TGTGCCAGCAGCGGGACAGGGAAGGCTGAAGCTTTCTTT. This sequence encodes CASSGTGKAEAFF.